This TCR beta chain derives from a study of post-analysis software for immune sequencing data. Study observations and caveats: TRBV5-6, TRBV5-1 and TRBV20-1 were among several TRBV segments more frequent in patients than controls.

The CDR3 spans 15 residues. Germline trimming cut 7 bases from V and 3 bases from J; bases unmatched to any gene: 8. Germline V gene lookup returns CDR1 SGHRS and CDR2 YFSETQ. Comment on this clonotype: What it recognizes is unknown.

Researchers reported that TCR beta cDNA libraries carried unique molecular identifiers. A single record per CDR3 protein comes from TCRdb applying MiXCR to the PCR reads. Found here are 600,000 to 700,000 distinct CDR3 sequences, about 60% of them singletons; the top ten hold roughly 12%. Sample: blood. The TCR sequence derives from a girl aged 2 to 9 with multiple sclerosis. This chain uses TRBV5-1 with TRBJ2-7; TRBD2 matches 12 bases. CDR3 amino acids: CASALAGGPIYEQYF. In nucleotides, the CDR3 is TGCGCCAGCGCCCTAGCGGGAGGGCCTATCTACGAGCAGTACTTC. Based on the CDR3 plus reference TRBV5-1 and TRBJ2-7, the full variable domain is KAGVTQTPRYLIKTRGQQVTLSCSPISGHRSVSWYQQTPGQGLQFLFEYFSETQRNKGNFPGRFSGRQFSNSRSEMNVSTLELGDSALYLCASALAGGPIYEQYFGPGTRLTVT.